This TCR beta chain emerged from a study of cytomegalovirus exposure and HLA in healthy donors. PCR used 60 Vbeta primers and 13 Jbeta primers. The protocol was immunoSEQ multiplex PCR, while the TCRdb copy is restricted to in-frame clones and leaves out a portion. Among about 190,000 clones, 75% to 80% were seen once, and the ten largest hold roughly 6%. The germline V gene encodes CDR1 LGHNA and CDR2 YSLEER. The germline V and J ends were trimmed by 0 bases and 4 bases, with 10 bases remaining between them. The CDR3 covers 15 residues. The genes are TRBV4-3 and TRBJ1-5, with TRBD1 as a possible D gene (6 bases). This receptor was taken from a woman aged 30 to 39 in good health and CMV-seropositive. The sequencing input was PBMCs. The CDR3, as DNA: TGCGCCAGCAGCCAAGATGGAACAGGGAATCAGCCCCAGCATTTT. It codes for CASSQDGTGNQPQHF.